The rows below give T cell receptor beta chains drawn from one sample of a study of OX40 agonist ivuxolimab in advanced cancers. Method: immunoSEQ multiplex PCR; TCRdb's copy keeps in-frame clones and lacks some. The data hold tens of thousands of clones, with 70% to 80% observed a single time. The specimen comprised CD4+ or CD8+ T cells sorted from blood, sampled in a trial of the OX40 agonist ivuxolimab. The receptors stem from an adult with an advanced solid tumor such as melanoma, head and neck, liver or kidney cancer. CDR3s include the opening cysteine and the closing phenylalanine or tryptophan. A D gene is named only where the DNA matches it firmly. Clone size, where shown, is once, few, many, or a class for clones that have expanded.

j_call clone_size d_call v_call cdr3_length cdr3_aa cdr3_nt
TRBJ2-7 - - TRBV5-1 13 CASSLGSRYEQYF TGCGCCAGCAGCTTGGGGAGCCGCTACGAGCAGTACTTC
TRBJ2-1 - TRBD2 TRBV5-1 16 CASSLAGGTSYNEQFF TGCGCCAGCAGCTTAGCGGGAGGGACTTCCTACAATGAGCAGTTCTTC
TRBJ2-6 - - TRBV7-7 18 CASSRRTVPQSRANVLTF TGTGCCAGCAGCCGCCGGACAGTGCCACAAAGTCGGGCCAACGTCCTGACTTTC
TRBJ2-1 - TRBD2 TRBV19 16 CASSITSGRALGEQFF TGTGCCAGTAGTATAACTAGCGGGAGGGCCTTGGGTGAGCAGTTCTTC
TRBJ1-1 - TRBD1 TRBV2 12 CASSETGVEAFF TGTGCCAGCAGTGAGACAGGGGTCGAAGCTTTCTTT
TRBJ1-1 few - TRBV19 11 CASRDRGKAFF TGTGCCAGTAGGGACAGAGGAAAAGCTTTCTTT
TRBJ2-7 - - TRBV9 14 CASSPTTSSYEQYF TGTGCCAGCAGCCCAACTACCTCCTCCTACGAGCAGTACTTC
TRBJ2-1 - TRBD2 TRBV14 16 CASSHAGGHSYNEQFF TGTGCCAGCAGCCATGCGGGAGGGCACTCCTACAATGAGCAGTTCTTC
TRBJ1-4 once - TRBV4-2 15 CASSQDAQGDEKLFF TGTGCCAGCAGCCAAGATGCACAGGGAGATGAAAAACTGTTTTTT
TRBJ1-5 - - TRBV6-1 14 CATHVGGEVQPQHF TGTGCCACCCACGTTGGCGGGGAGGTTCAGCCCCAGCATTTT
TRBJ1-5 - - TRBV28 16 CASSGPTGNSNQPQHF TGTGCCAGCAGTGGACCGACAGGTAATAGCAATCAGCCCCAGCATTTT
TRBJ1-2 - - TRBV7-3 14 CASSGQGERSGYTF TGTGCCAGCAGCGGCCAGGGTGAGAGAAGTGGCTACACCTTC
TRBJ2-7 once - TRBV7-2 14 CASSLDYTIYEQYF TGTGCCAGCAGTCTGGACTACACTATCTACGAGCAGTACTTC
TRBJ1-1 - - TRBV5-4 14 CASTITGWNTEAFF TGTGCCAGCACCATCACAGGGTGGAACACTGAAGCTTTCTTT
TRBJ2-1 - TRBD1 TRBV5-4 14 CASSNRDRDNEQFF TGTGCCAGCAGCAACCGGGACAGGGATAATGAGCAGTTCTTC
TRBJ1-6 - - TRBV30 16 CAWSVGDPIRTFPLHF TGTGCCTGGAGTGTCGGGGATCCGATTAGGACATTCCCCCTCCACTTT
TRBJ2-2 - - TRBV10-3 14 CAISGPSNTGELFF TGTGCCATCAGTGGACCTTCGAACACCGGGGAGCTGTTTTTT
TRBJ1-2 few - TRBV18 11 CASSLGDRYTF TGTGCCAGCTCTCTCGGGGACCGCTACACCTTC
TRBJ2-7 - - TRBV18 14 CASSPPGLGMEQYF TGTGCCAGCTCACCCCCGGGCCTCGGGATGGAGCAGTACTTC
TRBJ1-5 - - TRBV30 13 CAWSVAGEQPQHF TGTGCCTGGAGTGTAGCAGGAGAGCAGCCCCAGCATTTT
TRBJ2-2 - TRBD1 TRBV6-1 14 CASWTGGNTGELFF TGTGCCAGCTGGACAGGCGGAAACACCGGGGAGCTGTTTTTT
TRBJ1-6 few TRBD1 TRBV5-1 15 CASSSTGYDNSPLHF TGCGCCAGCAGCTCGACAGGGTATGACAATTCACCCCTCCACTTT
TRBJ2-7 - - TRBV19 14 CASSLGHHSYEQYF TGTGCCAGTAGTCTCGGACACCACTCCTACGAGCAGTACTTC
TRBJ1-3 - - TRBV18 15 CASSPGAGSGNTIYF TGTGCCAGCTCACCAGGGGCAGGGTCTGGAAACACCATATATTTT
TRBJ1-1 - TRBD1 TRBV10-2 15 CASSRGQGAIGWAFF TGCGCCAGCTCCAGAGGACAGGGGGCTATAGGGTGGGCTTTCTTT
TRBJ1-1 - - TRBV7-8 14 CASSLVMSPPEAFF TGTGCCAGCAGCTTAGTCATGTCCCCCCCTGAAGCTTTCTTT
TRBJ2-7 once TRBD1 TRBV4-1 18 CASSQGPVGQGSPYEQYF TGCGCCAGCAGCCAAGGCCCGGTGGGACAGGGGTCCCCCTACGAGCAGTACTTC
TRBJ2-4 - - TRBV30 16 CAWSARVQANKNIQYF TGTGCCTGGAGTGCCCGGGTACAGGCGAACAAAAACATTCAGTACTTC
TRBJ1-2 - TRBD1 TRBV6-1 14 CASSPGQGTYGYTF TGTGCCAGCAGTCCGGGACAGGGGACCTATGGCTACACCTTC
TRBJ2-3 once TRBD2 TRBV11-2 14 CASRLAGWADTQYF TGTGCCAGCAGGTTAGCGGGGTGGGCAGATACGCAGTATTTT
TRBJ2-7 - - TRBV18 16 CASSPRPDRPFYEQYF TGTGCCAGCTCACCAAGACCGGACAGACCATTCTACGAGCAGTACTTC
TRBJ2-5 - TRBD2 TRBV6-5 14 CASRRGDVGETQYF TGTGCCAGCAGACGGGGGGACGTGGGGGAGACCCAGTACTTC
TRBJ2-1 - TRBD2 TRBV28 16 CASSLWSLAGLHEQFF TGTGCCAGCAGTTTATGGTCACTAGCGGGACTACATGAGCAGTTCTTC
TRBJ2-7 - TRBD1 TRBV2 17 CASSPRLKQGARYEQYF TGTGCCAGCAGTCCGAGACTCAAACAGGGGGCGAGGTACGAGCAGTACTTC
TRBJ1-2 - - TRBV6-5 11 CASSRGYGYTF TGTGCCAGCAGCCGGGGCTATGGCTACACCTTC
TRBJ2-7 once - TRBV6-6 11 CASSYSGEQYF TGTGCCAGCAGTTACTCTGGCGAGCAGTACTTC